Shown below are 5 T cell receptor beta chains from a single sample sequenced in a study of T cells in Graves' hyperthyroidism and ophthalmopathy. Amplification of TCR beta CDR3 regions was performed using RNA transcripts as template. The HTBI set primed first-round TCR CDR3 RT-PCR. TCRdb called the multiplex PCR reads again in MiXCR, with one record for every CDR3 protein. The data hold some 400,000 distinct CDR3 sequences, with roughly 13% observed a single time. Sequenced input: blood. The receptors were sampled from a woman in her sixties with Graves' hyperthyroidism.

The chain joins TRBV19 to TRBJ1-6; 10 nucleotides match TRBD1. The CDR3 totals 15 residues. Germline trimming cut 2 bases from V and 7 bases from J; bases unmatched to any gene: 2. Germline values: CDR1 LNHDA, CDR2 SQIVND (reference sequence). The CDR3: CASSILGQGNSPLHF. For the CDR3, the DNA is TGTGCCAGTAGTATACTGGGACAGGGGAATTCACCCCTCCACTTT.

This clonotype has ten or more counts. V gene TRBV20-1 combines with J gene TRBJ1-2, with 10 positions matching TRBD1. Germline V CDR1 and CDR2: DFQATT, SNEGSKA (reference sequence). V was clipped by 1 base and J by 8 bases; unmatched bases: 10. This CDR3 spans 15 amino acids. In DNA, the CDR3 is TGCAGTGCTAGAGGCGAAGACAGGGGGCTTCGGGGCTACACCTTC. Protein: CSARGEDRGLRGYTF.

This clonotype was seen many times. V gene TRBV2 combines with J gene TRBJ2-7; TRBD1 agrees at 9 bases. With 5 bases clipped from V and 5 bases from J, the junction kept 4 bases outside the gene matches. Germline CDR1 reads SNHLY; CDR2 reads FYNNEI. CDR3 length: 13 residues. The CDR3 DNA sequence: TGTGCCAGCAGTCTCGACAGGGGGAACGAGCAGTACTTC. Amino acids: CASSLDRGNEQYF.

This clonotype was observed many times. The V gene is TRBV12-3 or TRBV12-4, the J gene TRBJ2-2; D uncertain. Trimming stripped 6 bases from V and 3 bases from J, with 11 bases between. The CDR3 runs to 14 residues. CDR3 nucleotides: TGTGCCAGCAGCCCTGCGGATGACACCGGGGAGCTGTTTTTT. This encodes CASSPADDTGELFF.

This clonotype showed up many times. This sequence joins TRBV5-4 and TRBJ2-3; D is uncertain. The CDR3 runs 12 residues. V lost 1 base and J 4 bases, leaving 4 bases between the germline ends. Germline V gene lookup returns CDR1 SGHNT and CDR2 YYREEE (reference sequence). The CDR3 is CASSLPADTQYF. The CDR3 bases are TGTGCCAGCAGCTTGCCGGCAGATACGCAGTATTTT.